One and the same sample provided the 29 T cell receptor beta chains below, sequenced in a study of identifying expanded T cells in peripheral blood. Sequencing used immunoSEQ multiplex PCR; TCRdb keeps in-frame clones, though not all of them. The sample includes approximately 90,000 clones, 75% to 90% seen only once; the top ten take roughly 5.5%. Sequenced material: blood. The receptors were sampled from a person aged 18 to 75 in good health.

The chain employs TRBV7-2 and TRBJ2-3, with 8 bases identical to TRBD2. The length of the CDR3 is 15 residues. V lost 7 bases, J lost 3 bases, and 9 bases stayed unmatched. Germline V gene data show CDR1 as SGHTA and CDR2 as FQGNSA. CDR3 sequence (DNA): TGTGCCAGCACCTCCCGGGGGGGCGAAACAGATACGCAGTATTTT. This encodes CASTSRGGETDTQYF.

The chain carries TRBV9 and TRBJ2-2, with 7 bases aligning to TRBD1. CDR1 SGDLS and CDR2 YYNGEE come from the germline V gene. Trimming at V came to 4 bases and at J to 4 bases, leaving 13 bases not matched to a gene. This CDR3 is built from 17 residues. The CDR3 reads CASSSPSGTESTGELFF. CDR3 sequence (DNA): TGTGCCAGCAGCTCCCCCTCCGGGACAGAGAGCACCGGGGAGCTGTTTTTT.

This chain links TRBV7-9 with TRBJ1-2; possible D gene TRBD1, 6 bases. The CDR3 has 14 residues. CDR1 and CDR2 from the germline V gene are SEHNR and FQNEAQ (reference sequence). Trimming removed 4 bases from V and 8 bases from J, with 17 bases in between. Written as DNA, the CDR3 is TGTGCCAGCAGCTGGGGGCAGGGGTTGAGAGGCTACACCTTC. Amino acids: CASSWGQGLRGYTF. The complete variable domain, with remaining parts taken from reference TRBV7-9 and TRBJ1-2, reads DTGVSQNPRHKITKRGQNVTFRCDPISEHNRLYWYRQTLGQGPEFLTYFQNEAQLEKSRLLSDRFSAERPKGSFSTLEIQRTEQGDSAMYLCASSWGQGLRGYTFGSGTRLTVV.

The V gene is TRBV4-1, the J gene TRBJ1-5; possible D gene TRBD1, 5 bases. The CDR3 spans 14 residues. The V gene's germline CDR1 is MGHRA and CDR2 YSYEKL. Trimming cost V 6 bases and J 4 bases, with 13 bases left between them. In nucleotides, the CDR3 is TGCGCCAGCAGTGACGACAGCCAGAATCAGCCCCAGCATTTT. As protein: CASSDDSQNQPQHF.

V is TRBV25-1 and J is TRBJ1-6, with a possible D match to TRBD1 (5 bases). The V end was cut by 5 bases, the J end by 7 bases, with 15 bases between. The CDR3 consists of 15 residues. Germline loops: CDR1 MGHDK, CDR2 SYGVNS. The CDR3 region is CASSRFGTGNSPLHF. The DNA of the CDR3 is TGTGCCAGCAGTCGGTTCGGGACGGGAAATTCACCCCTCCACTTT. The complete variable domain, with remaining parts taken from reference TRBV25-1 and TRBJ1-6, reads EADIYQTPRYLVIGTGKKITLECSQTMGHDKMYWYQQDPGMELHLIHYSYGVNSTEKGDLSSESTVSRIRTEHFPLTLESARPSHTSQYLCASSRFGTGNSPLHFGNGTRLTVT.

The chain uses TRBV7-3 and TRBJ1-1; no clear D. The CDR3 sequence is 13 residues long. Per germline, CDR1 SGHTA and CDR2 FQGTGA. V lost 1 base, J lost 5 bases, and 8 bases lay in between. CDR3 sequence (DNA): TGTGCCAGCAGCTTAAATTTGCGGACTGAAGCTTTCTTT. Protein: CASSLNLRTEAFF.

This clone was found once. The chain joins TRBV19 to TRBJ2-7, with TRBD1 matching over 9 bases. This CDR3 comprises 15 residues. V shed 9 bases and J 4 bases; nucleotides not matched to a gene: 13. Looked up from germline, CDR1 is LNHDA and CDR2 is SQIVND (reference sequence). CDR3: CASRTRQGESYEQYF. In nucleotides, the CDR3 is TGTGCCAGCAGAACAAGACAGGGGGAGAGTTACGAGCAGTACTTC.

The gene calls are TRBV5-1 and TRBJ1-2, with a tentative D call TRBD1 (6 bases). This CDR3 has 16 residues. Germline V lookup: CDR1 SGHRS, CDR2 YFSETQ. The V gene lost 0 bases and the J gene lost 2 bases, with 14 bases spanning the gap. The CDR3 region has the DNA TGCGCCAGCAGCTTGGGGGGGACAACCTTCAACTATGGCTACACCTTC. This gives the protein CASSLGGTTFNYGYTF.

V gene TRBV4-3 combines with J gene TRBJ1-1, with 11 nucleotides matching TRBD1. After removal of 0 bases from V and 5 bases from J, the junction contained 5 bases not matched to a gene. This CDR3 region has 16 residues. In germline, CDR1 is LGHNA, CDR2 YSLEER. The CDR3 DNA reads TGCGCCAGCAGCCAAGATTTGGGGACAGGGGGGACTGAAGCTTTCTTT. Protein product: CASSQDLGTGGTEAFF.

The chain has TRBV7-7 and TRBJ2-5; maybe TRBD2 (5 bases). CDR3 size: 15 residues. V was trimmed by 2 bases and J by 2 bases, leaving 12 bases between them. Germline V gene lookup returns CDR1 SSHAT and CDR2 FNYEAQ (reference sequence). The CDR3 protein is CASSLTGNVQETQYF. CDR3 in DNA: TGTGCCAGCAGCTTAACGGGGAACGTACAAGAGACCCAGTACTTC.

The CDR3 DNA sequence: TGTGCCAGCAGCTTAGTAGGGCCCCAGGGTACCGGGGAGCTGTTTTTT. It is translated as CASSLVGPQGTGELFF. The chain carries TRBV7-2 and TRBJ2-2; TRBD1 is a possible D gene (5 bases). The CDR3 is made up of 16 amino acids. Germline V gene data show CDR1 as SGHTA and CDR2 as FQGNSA. With 1 base removed from V and 5 bases from J, the gap between germline ends came to 14 bases.

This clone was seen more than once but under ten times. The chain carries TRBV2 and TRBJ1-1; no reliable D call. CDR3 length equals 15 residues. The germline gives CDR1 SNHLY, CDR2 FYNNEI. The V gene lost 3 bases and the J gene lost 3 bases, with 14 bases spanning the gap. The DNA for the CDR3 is TGTGCCAGCAGTGACTCGTACCGCAGTTACACTGAAGCTTTCTTT. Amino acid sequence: CASSDSYRSYTEAFF. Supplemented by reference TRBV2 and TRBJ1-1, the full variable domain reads EPEVTQTPSHQVTQMGQEVILRCVPISNHLYFYWYRQILGQKVEFLVSFYNNEISEKSEIFDDQFSVERPDGSNFTLKIRSTKLEDSAMYFCASSDSYRSYTEAFFGQGTRLTVV.

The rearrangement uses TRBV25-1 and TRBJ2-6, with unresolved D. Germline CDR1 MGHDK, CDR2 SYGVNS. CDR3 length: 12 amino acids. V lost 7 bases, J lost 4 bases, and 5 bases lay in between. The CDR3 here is CASTRGANVLTF. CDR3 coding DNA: TGTGCCAGCACTCGAGGGGCCAACGTCCTGACTTTC.

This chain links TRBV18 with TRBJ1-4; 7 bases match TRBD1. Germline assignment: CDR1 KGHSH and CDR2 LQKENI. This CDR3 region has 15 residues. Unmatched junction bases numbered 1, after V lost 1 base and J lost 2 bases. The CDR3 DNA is TGTGCCAGCTCACCACTGACAGGGACTAATGAAAAACTGTTTTTT. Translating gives CASSPLTGTNEKLFF.

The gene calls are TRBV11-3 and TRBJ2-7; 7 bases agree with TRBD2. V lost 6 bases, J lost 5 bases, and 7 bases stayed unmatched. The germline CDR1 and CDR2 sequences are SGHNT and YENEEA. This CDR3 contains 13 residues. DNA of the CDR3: TGTGCCAGCAGGGCCCGGGACTACCACGAGCAGTACTTC. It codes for CASRARDYHEQYF.

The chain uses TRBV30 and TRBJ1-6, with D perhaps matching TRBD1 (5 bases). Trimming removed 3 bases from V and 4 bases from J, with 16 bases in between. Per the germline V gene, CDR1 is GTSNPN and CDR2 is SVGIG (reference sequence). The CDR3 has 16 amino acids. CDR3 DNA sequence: TGTGCCTGGAGCGCCGCCGGGACCCCGTATAATTCACCCCTCCACTTT. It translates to CAWSAAGTPYNSPLHF.

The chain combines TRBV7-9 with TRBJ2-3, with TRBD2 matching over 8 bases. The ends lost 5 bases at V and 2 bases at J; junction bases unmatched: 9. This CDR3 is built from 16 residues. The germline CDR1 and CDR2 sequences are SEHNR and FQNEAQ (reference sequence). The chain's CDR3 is CASSSRRGAFTDTQYF. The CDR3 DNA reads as TGTGCCAGCAGCAGCCGGCGGGGGGCATTCACAGATACGCAGTATTTT.

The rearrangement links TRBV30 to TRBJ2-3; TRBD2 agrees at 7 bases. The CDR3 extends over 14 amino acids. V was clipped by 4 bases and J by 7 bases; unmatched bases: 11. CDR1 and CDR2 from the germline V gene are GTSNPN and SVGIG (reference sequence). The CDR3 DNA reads TGTGCCTGGATAGGGGCGGGGGTTATGAATACGCAGTATTTT. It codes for CAWIGAGVMNTQYF.

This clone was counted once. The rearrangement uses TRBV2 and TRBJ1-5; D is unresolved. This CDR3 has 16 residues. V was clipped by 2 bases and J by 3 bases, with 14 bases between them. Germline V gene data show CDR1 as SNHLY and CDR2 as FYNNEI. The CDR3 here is CASSENDVYLNQPQHF. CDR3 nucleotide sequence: TGTGCCAGCAGTGAAAACGACGTGTACCTCAATCAGCCCCAGCATTTT.

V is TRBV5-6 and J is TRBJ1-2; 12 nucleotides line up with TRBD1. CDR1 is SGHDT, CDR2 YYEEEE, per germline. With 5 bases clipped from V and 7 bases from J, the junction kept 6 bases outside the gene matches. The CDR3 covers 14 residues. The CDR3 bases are TGTGCCAGCAGACCGGGACAGGGGGCGCCTGGCTACACCTTC. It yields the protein CASRPGQGAPGYTF.

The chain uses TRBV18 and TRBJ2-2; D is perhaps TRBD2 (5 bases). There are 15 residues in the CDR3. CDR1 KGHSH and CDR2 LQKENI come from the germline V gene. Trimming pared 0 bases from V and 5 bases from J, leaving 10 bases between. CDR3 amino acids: CASSPPNPGTGELFF. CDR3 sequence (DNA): TGTGCCAGCTCACCACCGAATCCGGGGACCGGGGAGCTGTTTTTT.

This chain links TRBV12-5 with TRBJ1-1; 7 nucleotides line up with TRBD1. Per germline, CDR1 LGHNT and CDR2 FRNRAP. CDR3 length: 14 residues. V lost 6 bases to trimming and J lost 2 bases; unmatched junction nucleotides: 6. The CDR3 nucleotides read TGTGCTAGTGGCTTGACAGGGCCAAACACTGAAGCTTTCTTT. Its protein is CASGLTGPNTEAFF.

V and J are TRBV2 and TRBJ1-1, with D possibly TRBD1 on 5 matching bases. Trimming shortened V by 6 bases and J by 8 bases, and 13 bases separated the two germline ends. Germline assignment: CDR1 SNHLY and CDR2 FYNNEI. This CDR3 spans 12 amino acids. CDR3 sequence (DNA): TGTGCCAGCAGCCGGGGCGGTAAGGAAGCTTTCTTT. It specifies CASSRGGKEAFF.

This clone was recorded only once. The CDR3 DNA follows: TGCACCAGCAGCCACCCGGGGACGGGGACATACAAAGAACCCCAAGAGACCCAGTACTTC. Protein product: CTSSHPGTGTYKEPQETQYF. V gene TRBV1 combines with J gene TRBJ2-5; no check of the table's D call, TRBD1, against the DNA was made. TRBV1 is a documented pseudogene. The CDR3 contains 20 residues.

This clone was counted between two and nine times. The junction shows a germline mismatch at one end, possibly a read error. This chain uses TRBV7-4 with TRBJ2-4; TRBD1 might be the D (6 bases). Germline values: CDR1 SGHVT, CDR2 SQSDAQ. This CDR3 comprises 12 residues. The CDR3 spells CASSPSPRGQHF. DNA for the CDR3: TGTGCCAGCAGCCCAAGCCCCCGAGGACAGCACTTC.

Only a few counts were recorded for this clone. The CDR3 region has the DNA TGTGCCAGCAGAAGACAGGGGGCGGCTTCACCCCTCCACTTT. Translated: CASRRQGAASPLHF. The chain links TRBV2 to TRBJ1-6; 10 nucleotides line up with TRBD1. Germline lookup yields CDR1 SNHLY and CDR2 FYNNEI. The CDR3 contains 14 residues. V gave up 6 bases and J gave up 9 bases; unmatched junction bases: 5.

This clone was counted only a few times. CDR3 DNA: TGTGCCAGCAGCCTGTCGACAGGGGTGAACACTGAAGCTTTCTTT. It specifies CASSLSTGVNTEAFF. The genes are TRBV7-2 and TRBJ1-1, with TRBD1 matching 8 bases. Germline assignment: CDR1 SGHTA and CDR2 FQGNSA. The CDR3 extends over 15 amino acids. V was clipped by 5 bases and J by 0 bases; unmatched bases: 5. Variable domain in full (rest from reference TRBV7-2 and TRBJ1-1): GAGVSQSPSNKVTEKGKDVELRCDPISGHTALYWYRQSLGQGLEFLIYFQGNSAPDKSGLPSDRFSAERTGGSVSTLTIQRTQQEDSAVYLCASSLSTGVNTEAFFGQGTRLTVV.

The CDR3 is CASSKSSRGGETEAFF. CDR3 sequence (DNA): TGTGCCAGCAGCAAATCCTCAAGAGGGGGGGAAACTGAAGCTTTCTTT. V is TRBV7-6 and J is TRBJ1-1, with D perhaps matching TRBD1 (6 bases). The V and J ends lost 5 bases and 5 bases respectively, with 21 bases between them. Germline lookup yields CDR1 SGHVS and CDR2 FNYEAQ. This CDR3 spans 16 amino acids.

The CDR3: CASSFPGPDGYTF. The CDR3 DNA sequence: TGCGCCAGCAGCTTCCCGGGGCCCGATGGCTACACCTTC. V and J are TRBV5-1 and TRBJ1-2; D possibly corresponds to TRBD1 (5 bases). Between the trimmed V and J ends, which lost 2 bases and 6 bases, there was a span of 11 bases. This CDR3 is 13 amino acids long. Germline CDR1 reads SGHRS; CDR2 reads YFSETQ.